The 11 T cell receptor beta chains reported below all come from one sample, sequenced in a study of technical replicates of blood from four donors. Clones were sequenced by immunoSEQ multiplex PCR, and TCRdb holds only the in-frame ones, with some missing. The data show over 75,000 clones, approximately 96% seen once. Sequenced sample: T cells isolated from PBMCs. These receptors were collected from a human donor in good health.

The chain links TRBV5-6 to TRBJ1-1, with unresolved D. V was pared by 1 base and J by 7 bases, with 5 bases between. The CDR3 covers 11 residues. From germline, CDR1 is SGHDT and CDR2 YYEEEE. The CDR3 bases are TGTGCCAGCAGCTTGTACAGTGAAGCTTTCTTT. This sequence encodes CASSLYSEAFF.

The V and J genes are TRBV2 and TRBJ2-3, with 13 nucleotides matching TRBD2. Germline V gene lookup returns CDR1 SNHLY and CDR2 FYNNEI. V dropped 1 base and J dropped 10; count of bases not matched to a gene: 5. This CDR3 region has 15 residues. For the CDR3, the DNA is TGTGCCAGCAGTGAAGGAACTAGCGGGGGGGGTCCGCAGTATTTT. The encoded protein is CASSEGTSGGGPQYF.

This chain connects TRBV6-6 to TRBJ2-7; TRBD1 agrees at 7 bases. V shed 4 bases and J 4 bases; nucleotides not matched to a gene: 7. The CDR3 extends over 14 amino acids. The germline V gene has CDR1 MNHNY and CDR2 SVGAGI (reference sequence). The CDR3 here is CASSSTGQRYEQYF. The DNA for the CDR3 is TGTGCCAGCAGTTCCACGGGACAGAGATACGAGCAGTACTTC.

This CDR3 reads CASSLAGGPQETQYF. CDR3 sequence (DNA): TGCGCCAGCAGCTTGGCCGGGGGGCCCCAAGAGACCCAGTACTTC. The V and J genes are TRBV5-1 and TRBJ2-5; D perhaps matches TRBD2 (7 bases). The V gene's germline CDR1 is SGHRS and CDR2 YFSETQ. CDR3 length equals 15 residues. V shed 0 bases and J shed 1 base, with 10 bases lying between them. The full variable domain, in which reference TRBV5-1 and TRBJ2-5 provide the parts outside the CDR3, is KAGVTQTPRYLIKTRGQQVTLSCSPISGHRSVSWYQQTPGQGLQFLFEYFSETQRNKGNFPGRFSGRQFSNSRSEMNVSTLELGDSALYLCASSLAGGPQETQYFGPGTRLLVL.

The rearrangement uses TRBV4-1 and TRBJ2-5; 13 bases map to TRBD2. V dropped 3 bases and J dropped 9; count of bases not matched to a gene: 7. CDR1 is MGHRA, CDR2 YSYEKL, per germline. The CDR3 is 15 amino acids. CDR3 sequence (DNA): TGCGCCAGCAGCCAGGGACTAGCGGGGCGCGGGTCCCAGTACTTC. Amino acids: CASSQGLAGRGSQYF.

The chain carries TRBV9 and TRBJ2-7, with TRBD2 identical over 13 bases. The CDR3 is 14 residues long. The V segment lost 3 bases and the J segment 12 bases; nucleotides outside the gene matches: 9. Germline V gives CDR1 SGDLS, CDR2 YYNGEE. CDR3 bases: TGTGCCAGCAGCGCCGACGGGACTAGCGGGGCCGCGTACTTC. Protein sequence: CASSADGTSGAAYF.

The chain couples TRBV6-1 to TRBJ2-5; D call uncertain. The V and J ends lost 4 bases and 2 bases respectively, with 11 bases between them. The CDR3 covers 14 residues. Germline lookup yields CDR1 MNHNS and CDR2 SASEGT. CDR3 amino acids: CASSGTDAQETQYF. The CDR3 coding sequence is TGTGCCAGCAGTGGTACAGACGCACAAGAGACCCAGTACTTC.

The chain couples TRBV7-2 to TRBJ1-1; D is unclear. The germline CDR1 and CDR2 sequences are SGHTA and FQGNSA. The CDR3 consists of 12 residues. Trimming removed 0 bases from V and 8 bases from J, with 7 bases in between. CDR3: CASSLAGGEAFF. In DNA form, the CDR3 reads TGTGCCAGCAGCTTAGCGGGAGGGGAAGCTTTCTTT.

To note about this clone: The junction departs from germline at one end; a sequencing error may be responsible. The rearrangement uses TRBV5-4 and TRBJ2-5; 7 nucleotides agree with TRBD2. The CDR3 is made up of 14 amino acids. Germline values: CDR1 SGHNT, CDR2 YYREEE (reference sequence). CDR3 loop: CASSLVTREETKYF. CDR3 in DNA: TGTGCCAGCAGCTTGGTCACCCGGGAGGAGACCAAGTACTTC.

V and J are TRBV19 and TRBJ2-1; D possibly corresponds to TRBD1 (5 bases). CDR1 is LNHDA, CDR2 SQIVND, per germline (reference sequence). This CDR3 has 15 residues. V lost 3 bases to trimming and J lost 5 bases, with 14 bases between them. This CDR3 is CASSISGSTNNEQFF. In DNA form, the CDR3 reads TGTGCCAGTAGTATTTCAGGGTCGACGAACAATGAGCAGTTCTTC.

This rearrangement joins TRBV28 to TRBJ2-5, with D possibly being TRBD1 (5 bases). CDR1 and CDR2 (germline): MDHEN, SYDVKM. The CDR3 length is 13 residues. Trimming left V 0 bases short and J 3 bases short, with 5 bases between. As DNA, the CDR3 is TGTGCCAGCAGTTTATGGACAGAAGAGACCCAGTACTTC. It codes for CASSLWTEETQYF.